These 8 T cell receptor beta chains originate from one sample sequenced in a study of blood T cell repertoires in COVID-19. Profiling relied on immunoSEQ multiplex PCR, and the TCRdb table lists in-frame clones only, not all of them. The sample has around 230,000 clones, nearly 90% seen once. The sequencing input was PBMCs or T cells enriched from blood (not recorded which). The receptors were gathered from a woman between 25 and 40 years old with acute COVID-19.

The chain is built from TRBV3-1 (or the pseudogene TRBV3-2) and TRBJ1-6; D gene ambiguous. V was pared by 4 bases and J by 3 bases, with 10 bases between. The CDR3 runs 15 residues. The germline gives CDR1 LGHDT, CDR2 YNNKEL (reference sequence). The CDR3 DNA reads as TGTGCCAGCAGCCCCTCGGACTTCTATAATTCACCCCTCCACTTT. This sequence encodes CASSPSDFYNSPLHF.

This chain uses TRBV6-5 with TRBJ2-5, with D perhaps TRBD2 (6 bases). The ends were cut back, 2 bases at V and 1 base at J, with 11 bases in the middle. Germline V gives CDR1 MNHEY, CDR2 SVGAGI. The CDR3 has 15 residues. CDR3 nucleotides: TGTGCCAGCAGTTACGGTAACGGGGGCCAAGAGACCCAGTACTTC. It codes for CASSYGNGGQETQYF.

The chain combines TRBV9 with TRBJ2-7; 7 nucleotides match TRBD1. Germline V gene sequence: CDR1 SGDLS, CDR2 YYNGEE. The CDR3 is 15 amino acids. Germline trimming cut 3 bases from V and 7 bases from J; bases unmatched to any gene: 13. The CDR3 reads CASSADRVPFVEQYF. The CDR3 region has the DNA TGTGCCAGCAGCGCAGACAGGGTACCCTTCGTGGAGCAGTACTTC.

The chain recombines TRBV7-6 with TRBJ2-7, with TRBD2 matching over 7 bases. Germline V gene sequence: CDR1 SGHVS, CDR2 FNYEAQ. The V segment lost 5 bases and the J segment 0 bases; nucleotides outside the gene matches: 7. The CDR3 sequence is 15 residues long. DNA of the CDR3: TGTGCCAGCAGCACCTTGTCGGGGGGCTCCTACGAGCAGTACTTC. This encodes CASSTLSGGSYEQYF.

V usage is TRBV4-3 and J usage is TRBJ1-2; D unresolved. The CDR3 has 16 amino acids. V lost 0 bases to trimming and J lost 4 bases, with 15 bases between them. Germline loops: CDR1 LGHNA, CDR2 YSLEER. The CDR3 nucleotides are TGCGCCAGCAGCCAAGACAATACCGCGGCAACCTATGGCTACACCTTC. It encodes CASSQDNTAATYGYTF.

This clone was recorded only once. DNA for the CDR3: TGTGCCAGCAACCCCGTACAGGGGGCTGGTCAGCCCCAGCATTTT. This translates into CASNPVQGAGQPQHF. The chain couples TRBV28 to TRBJ1-5, with 9 bases that match TRBD1. The CDR3 extends over 15 amino acids. Germline CDR1 and CDR2: MDHEN and SYDVKM. Trimming removed 7 bases from V and 6 bases from J; junction bases left unmatched: 10. Full variable domain (remainder filled in from reference TRBV28 and TRBJ1-5): DVKVTQSSRYLVKRTGEKVFLECVQDMDHENMFWYRQDPGLGLRLIYFSYDVKMKEKGDIPEGYSVSREKKERFSLILESASTNQTSMYLCASNPVQGAGQPQHFGDGTRLSIL.

The rearrangement uses TRBV6-5 and TRBJ1-2; 9 positions match TRBD1. This CDR3 is 15 amino acids long. Germline CDR1 MNHEY, CDR2 SVGAGI. The V and J ends lost 2 bases and 5 bases, in that order; junction bases with no gene match: 6. The CDR3 DNA follows: TGTGCCAGCAGTTACGCGGGACAGGGATATTATGGCTACACCTTC. Translating it yields CASSYAGQGYYGYTF.

This chain's CDR3 is CASSLTTGGDYEQYF. DNA of the CDR3: TGCGCCAGCAGCTTGACGACAGGGGGGGACTACGAGCAGTACTTC. The V and J genes are TRBV5-1 and TRBJ2-7, with TRBD1 identical over 9 bases. Germline V gene sequence: CDR1 SGHRS, CDR2 YFSETQ. This CDR3 region has 15 residues. The junction had 5 bases not matched to a gene; V was cut back by 1 base and J by 3 bases.